Sequencing of this T cell receptor beta chain was carried out in a study of T cell repertoires in aging, cancer and after chemotherapy. Study in general: Donor ages fell into six groups from 30 or younger up to 70 or older. Glioblastoma patients receiving temozolomide-based therapy gave paired samples before and after chemotherapy. The full dataset contained several million TCR reads. Findings and caveats of the study: The repertoire data cannot show anything about immunological memory following chemotherapy.

TCR beta rearrangements were amplified from peripheral blood genomic DNA. A mixed TRB-A/B primer pool amplified rearranged TRB by multiplex touch-down PCR. Using its own MiXCR run on the multiplex PCR reads, TCRdb lists one record per CDR3 protein. The sample gives some 19,000 distinct CDR3 sequences, about two fifths of which show up once; roughly 17% is in the top ten. A word on this clonotype: What it binds is not known.

CDR3 size: 12 residues. In germline, CDR1 is MNHEY, CDR2 SMNVEV (reference sequence). Trimming took 4 bases from V and 7 from J, leaving 8 bases between them. What was sequenced was blood. The chain is built from TRBV27 and TRBJ2-1; D gene uncertain. The TCR was taken from a human donor with a solid tumor. CDR3 sequence (DNA): TGTGCCAGCAGTTCCGGGCTTAATGAGCAGTTCTTC. Its protein is CASSSGLNEQFF.